What follows are 3 T cell receptor beta chains derived from one specimen sequenced in a study of cytotoxic CD8 clonotypes in ibrutinib-treated CLL. Clones were read by immunoSEQ multiplex PCR, and TCRdb kept only the in-frame ones, dropping some. The sample shows 200,000 or so clones, around 75% of them seen only once. This specimen consisted of PBMCs, obtained after 12 months of ibrutinib treatment. Receptors originate from a human donor with chronic lymphocytic leukemia.

The chain couples TRBV30 to TRBJ1-1, with D possibly being TRBD1 (5 bases). The CDR3 is 14 amino acids. Deletions cut 5 bases from V and 1 base from J, with 14 bases between. CDR1 is GTSNPN and CDR2 is SVGIG in the germline V gene (reference sequence). The CDR3 region has the DNA TGTGCCTGGCAACCGGGACCATGGAACACTGAAGCTTTCTTT. Its translation: CAWQPGPWNTEAFF.

The gene calls are TRBV5-1 and TRBJ2-7; 9 bases map to TRBD2. The CDR3 sequence is 15 residues long. From germline, CDR1 is SGHRS and CDR2 YFSETQ. With V trimmed by 0 bases and J by 3 bases, 4 bases remained unmatched. CDR3 residues: CASSLVGAGGYEQYF. CDR3 coding DNA: TGCGCCAGCAGCTTGGTGGGAGCGGGGGGCTACGAGCAGTACTTC.

This clone has only a few counts. This sequence joins TRBV30 and TRBJ1-1; D is unclear. The germline V and J ends were trimmed by 4 bases and 0 bases, with 9 bases remaining between them. Germline V gene lookup returns CDR1 GTSNPN and CDR2 SVGIG (reference sequence). The CDR3 runs to 13 residues. The CDR3 here is CAWIGRMNTEAFF. In nucleotides, the CDR3 is TGTGCCTGGATAGGACGTATGAACACTGAAGCTTTCTTT.